Presented here are 27 T cell receptor beta chains from one specimen sequenced in a study of sequential checkpoint blockade in melanoma. This table comes from immunoSEQ multiplex PCR, and its TCRdb copy is limited to in-frame clones, with some not included. The sample lists approximately 34,000 clones, 70% to 90% seen once, with approximately 6% in the top ten. Described treatment: randomized to nivolumab then ipilimumab (arm A) or the reverse (arm B). The specimen was CD8+ T cells sorted from blood (inferred from file names), collected from a patient given nivolumab and ipilimumab in sequence. Receptors originate from a human donor with melanoma.

The chain is built from TRBV19 and TRBJ2-7; no firm D call. There are 12 residues in the CDR3. With 3 bases removed from V and 5 bases from J, the gap between germline ends came to 8 bases. CDR1 and CDR2 from the germline V gene are LNHDA and SQIVND (reference sequence). DNA for the CDR3: TGTGCCAGTAGTATGTCTCCCGACGAGCAGTACTTC. Protein product: CASSMSPDEQYF.

V is TRBV5-1 and J is TRBJ2-1; 8 bases map to TRBD2. The CDR3 covers 16 residues. V lost 4 bases to trimming and J lost 5 bases; unmatched junction nucleotides: 11. Germline V gene data show CDR1 as SGHRS and CDR2 as YFSETQ. The CDR3 loop reads CASSSGAGEFDNEQFF. The CDR3 DNA follows: TGCGCCAGCAGCAGTGGAGCGGGAGAGTTTGACAATGAGCAGTTCTTC.

This sequence joins TRBV5-4 and TRBJ1-4; 10 nucleotides line up with TRBD1. CDR1 SGHNT and CDR2 YYREEE come from the germline V gene (reference sequence). The ends lost 3 bases at V and 4 bases at J; junction bases unmatched: 6. This CDR3 is 16 amino acids long. As DNA, the CDR3 is TGTGCCAGCAGCTCAGGACAGGGGGGCGATAATGAAAAACTGTTTTTT. This encodes CASSSGQGGDNEKLFF.

The chain couples TRBV4-1 to TRBJ2-7; D might be TRBD1 (6 bases). Trimming removed 4 bases at V and 5 bases at J, with 15 bases between. The germline V gene encodes CDR1 MGHRA and CDR2 YSYEKL. This CDR3 is built from 14 residues. CDR3 loop: CASSPTDSTNEQYF. CDR3 DNA sequence: TGCGCCAGCAGCCCTACGGACAGTACAAACGAGCAGTACTTC.

The rearrangement links TRBV27 to TRBJ2-7, with TRBD1 matching 9 bases. This CDR3 spans 13 amino acids. After removal of 5 bases from V and 6 bases from J, the junction contained 5 bases not matched to a gene. Germline V gene sequence: CDR1 MNHEY, CDR2 SMNVEV (reference sequence). CDR3 in amino acids: CASSKGTGREQYF. The CDR3 DNA reads as TGTGCCAGCAGTAAGGGGACAGGGCGCGAGCAGTACTTC.

The chain employs TRBV15 and TRBJ2-3, with 9 positions matching TRBD2. This CDR3 region has 16 residues. V lost 0 bases, J lost 4 bases, and 5 bases stayed unmatched. CDR1 is LNHNV, CDR2 YYDKDF, per germline (reference sequence). The CDR3 nucleotides read TGTGCCACCAGCAGAGAAATCGGGACTAGCTCAGATACGCAGTATTTT. Amino acids: CATSREIGTSSDTQYF.

Only one count was recorded for this clone. The chain combines TRBV7-2 with TRBJ2-5; D may be TRBD1 (6 bases). V was trimmed by 2 bases and J by 5 bases, leaving 15 bases between them. CDR3 length equals 15 residues. Germline CDR1 reads SGHTA; CDR2 reads FQGNSA. The CDR3 spells CASSLYQGKDETQYF. The CDR3 DNA reads TGTGCCAGCAGCTTATATCAGGGGAAGGATGAGACCCAGTACTTC.

This clone was picked up one time. The rearrangement links TRBV11-2 to TRBJ2-7; a weak D match, TRBD1 (5 bases). V lost 8 bases and J lost 2, with 19 bases in between. Germline loops: CDR1 SGHAT, CDR2 FQNNGV. There are 15 residues in the CDR3. CDR3 protein: CASGVGWQGTYEQYF. In nucleotides, the CDR3 is TGTGCCAGCGGGGTGGGTTGGCAGGGTACCTACGAGCAGTACTTC.

The chain links TRBV7-9 to TRBJ2-6; possible D gene TRBD1, 5 bases. The germline CDR1 and CDR2 sequences are SEHNR and FQNEAQ (reference sequence). V lost 4 bases, J lost 0 bases, and 13 bases lay in between. This CDR3 contains 17 residues. Here the CDR3 DNA reads TGTGCCAGCAGCTACCGAACAGGAGACTCTGGGGCCAACGTCCTGACTTTC. It translates to CASSYRTGDSGANVLTF.

The V and J genes are TRBV29-1 and TRBJ1-2; D gene uncertain. V lost 4 bases and J 6 bases, leaving 6 bases between the germline ends. The CDR3 runs to 10 residues. Germline V gives CDR1 SQVTM, CDR2 ANQGSEA. The CDR3: CSVVENGYTF. The CDR3 DNA reads as TGCAGCGTTGTGGAGAATGGCTACACCTTC. The whole variable domain, filled in from reference TRBV29-1 and TRBJ1-2, reads SAVISQKPSRDICQRGTSLTIQCQVDSQVTMMFWYRQQPGQSLTLIATANQGSEATYESGFVIDKFPISRPNLTFSTLTVSNMSPEDSSIYLCSVVENGYTFGSGTRLTVV.

The rearrangement joins TRBV4-2 to TRBJ1-1, with 8 bases that match TRBD1. Germline trimming cut 0 bases from V and 6 bases from J; bases unmatched to any gene: 9. CDR3 size: 16 residues. The germline gives CDR1 LGHNA, CDR2 YNFKEQ. For the CDR3, the DNA is TGTGCCAGCAGCCAAGATGTCTTGACAGGGGTTGCTGAAGCTTTCTTT. This codes for CASSQDVLTGVAEAFF.

The chain couples TRBV4-1 to TRBJ1-1; no clear D gene. V shed 0 bases and J shed 3 bases, with 8 bases lying between them. The germline V gene encodes CDR1 MGHRA and CDR2 YSYEKL. The CDR3 is 14 residues long. CDR3 in DNA: TGCGCCAGCAGCCAAGATCGTCCGTACACTGAAGCTTTCTTT. Amino acids: CASSQDRPYTEAFF.

The chain joins TRBV7-2 to TRBJ2-2; the D is unclear. The V and J ends lost 3 bases and 1 base respectively, with 6 bases between them. The germline V gene encodes CDR1 SGHTA and CDR2 FQGNSA. CDR3 length: 14 amino acids. CDR3 DNA sequence: TGTGCCAGCAGCTTCTGGCAGAACACCGGGGAGCTGTTTTTT. This encodes CASSFWQNTGELFF. The full variable domain, its missing parts supplied by reference TRBV7-2 and TRBJ2-2, is GAGVSQSPSNKVTEKGKDVELRCDPISGHTALYWYRQSLGQGLEFLIYFQGNSAPDKSGLPSDRFSAERTGGSVSTLTIQRTQQEDSAVYLCASSFWQNTGELFFGEGSRLTVL.

The rearrangement links TRBV27 to TRBJ1-1; D may be TRBD1 (5 bases). CDR3 length: 14 residues. The germline CDR1 and CDR2 sequences are MNHEY and SMNVEV (reference sequence). Trimming took off 5 bases at V and 2 bases at J, with 12 bases between the two ends. DNA of the CDR3: TGTGCCAGCAGTGTCACCTGGGGCAACACTGAAGCTTTCTTT. Its translation: CASSVTWGNTEAFF.

The rearrangement joins TRBV6-4 to TRBJ2-3, with a possible D match to TRBD2 (5 bases). The CDR3 has 15 amino acids. Per germline, CDR1 MRHNA and CDR2 SNTAGT. The ends were cut back, 3 bases at V and 0 bases at J, with 10 bases in the middle. The CDR3 sequence: CASSDFAGSTDTQYF. CDR3 bases: TGTGCCAGCAGTGATTTTGCGGGTAGCACAGATACGCAGTATTTT.

CDR3 residues: CASSPRGAYEQYF. The CDR3, as DNA: TGTGCCAGCAGCCCCCGGGGGGCCTACGAGCAGTACTTC. V and J are TRBV7-9 and TRBJ2-7, with 7 bases that match TRBD2. Germline CDR1 reads SEHNR; CDR2 reads FQNEAQ (reference sequence). CDR3 length equals 13 residues. V lost 5 bases and J lost 2; bases outside the gene matches: 3. The whole variable domain, remainder taken from reference TRBV7-9 and TRBJ2-7, is DTGVSQNPRHKITKRGQNVTFRCDPISEHNRLYWYRQTLGQGPEFLTYFQNEAQLEKSRLLSDRFSAERPKGSFSTLEIQRTEQGDSAMYLCASSPRGAYEQYFGPGTRLTVT.

The table lists this clone with a few counts. The V gene is TRBV4-1, the J gene TRBJ2-7; D might be TRBD2 (5 bases). CDR1 is MGHRA and CDR2 is YSYEKL in the germline V gene. Trimming left V 3 bases short and J 7 bases short, with 13 bases between. This CDR3 is built from 13 residues. The CDR3: CASSQQDSGEQYF. CDR3 nucleotide sequence: TGCGCCAGCAGCCAGCAGGACTCGGGGGAGCAGTACTTC.

This clone was observed a handful of times. V and J are TRBV27 and TRBJ1-5, with D uncertain. Germline CDR1 reads MNHEY; CDR2 reads SMNVEV (reference sequence). The V gene lost 5 bases and the J gene lost 0 bases, with 14 bases spanning the gap. The CDR3 length is 16 residues. CDR3 sequence (DNA): TGTGCCAGCAGTCCGAGGGATGTTCTTAGCAATCAGCCCCAGCATTTT. Translation: CASSPRDVLSNQPQHF.

The rearrangement links TRBV9 to TRBJ2-3, with 8 bases fitting TRBD2. Germline loops: CDR1 SGDLS, CDR2 YYNGEE. There are 18 residues in the CDR3. Losses at the gene ends were 0 bases for V and 2 bases for J; bases not matched to a gene: 11. CDR3: CASSVVGGSGGLTDTQYF. The CDR3 DNA reads TGTGCCAGCAGCGTAGTAGGGGGGAGCGGGGGCCTCACAGATACGCAGTATTTT.

The V gene is TRBV27, the J gene TRBJ2-5; the match to TRBD2 covers 13 bases. The CDR3 has 17 residues. After removal of 5 bases from V and 1 base from J, the junction contained 7 bases not matched to a gene. Germline loops: CDR1 MNHEY, CDR2 SMNVEV (reference sequence). Here the CDR3 reads CASSPTSGGASQETQYF. CDR3 DNA: TGTGCCAGCAGTCCTACTAGCGGGGGGGCTAGCCAAGAGACCCAGTACTTC.

The chain employs TRBV9 and TRBJ1-2; 8 bases line up with TRBD1. Trimming at V came to 0 bases and at J to 3 bases, leaving 7 bases not matched to a gene. This CDR3 is built from 16 residues. The germline V gene has CDR1 SGDLS and CDR2 YYNGEE. The CDR3 loop reads CASSVGGTGPYYGYTF. CDR3 sequence (DNA): TGTGCCAGCAGCGTAGGGGGGACAGGCCCCTACTATGGCTACACCTTC. Full variable domain (remainder filled in from reference TRBV9 and TRBJ1-2): DSGVTQTPKHLITATGQRVTLRCSPRSGDLSVYWYQQSLDQGLQFLIQYYNGEERAKGNILERFSAQQFPDLHSELNLSSLELGDSALYFCASSVGGTGPYYGYTFGSGTRLTVV.

This clone is classed as medium-sized. The chain employs TRBV5-6 and TRBJ1-4; 7 bases match TRBD1. Losses at the gene ends were 4 bases for V and 8 bases for J; bases not matched to a gene: 8. CDR1 and CDR2 (germline): SGHDT, YYEEEE. This CDR3 contains 14 residues. CDR3 bases: TGTGCCAGCAGCCCGACAGGGTCGAAGGAAAAACTGTTTTTT. Amino acids: CASSPTGSKEKLFF. Full variable domain (rest looked up from reference TRBV5-6 and TRBJ1-4): DAGVTQSPTHLIKTRGQQVTLRCSPKSGHDTVSWYQQALGQGPQFIFQYYEEEERQRGNFPDRFSGHQFPNYSSELNVNALLLGDSALYLCASSPTGSKEKLFFGSGTQLSVL.

This chain uses TRBV7-8 with TRBJ2-2; 10 bases map to TRBD2. The germline gives CDR1 SGHVS, CDR2 FQNEAQ. This CDR3 region has 18 residues. The junction had 12 bases not matched to a gene; V was cut back by 2 bases and J by 6 bases. CDR3 nucleotides: TGTGCCAGCAGCTTATTTTTCTCAGCGGGGGGGCCAGCCGGGGAGCTGTTTTTT. It specifies CASSLFFSAGGPAGELFF.

The chain employs TRBV19 and TRBJ2-3; 7 bases align to TRBD2. This CDR3 comprises 14 residues. J gave up 4 bases and V 5 bases, and 6 bases lay outside the gene matches. CDR1 LNHDA and CDR2 SQIVND come from the germline V gene (reference sequence). The DNA of the CDR3 is TGTGCCAGTAGTGCCCTCCGGGGGGCAGATACGCAGTATTTT. Its protein product is CASSALRGADTQYF.

CDR3 sequence: CASSQEARPNTEAFF. The DNA for the CDR3 is TGCGCCAGCAGCCAAGAGGCCAGGCCGAACACTGAAGCTTTCTTT. This chain joins TRBV4-1 and TRBJ1-1; D not resolved. The CDR3 loop spans 15 amino acids. V was clipped by 0 bases and J by 1 base, with 9 bases between them. The germline CDR1 and CDR2 sequences are MGHRA and YSYEKL.

V usage is TRBV27 and J usage is TRBJ2-3; 10 nucleotides match TRBD2. V gave up 5 bases and J gave up 2 bases; unmatched junction bases: 7. The V gene's germline CDR1 is MNHEY and CDR2 SMNVEV (reference sequence). The CDR3 is made up of 16 amino acids. CDR3 loop: CASSLRTSGLTDTQYF. CDR3 nucleotide sequence: TGTGCCAGCAGTCTCCGGACTAGCGGTCTCACAGATACGCAGTATTTT.

The V gene is TRBV28, the J gene TRBJ2-7, with a possible D match to TRBD2 (5 bases). Germline CDR1 MDHEN, CDR2 SYDVKM. This CDR3 has 13 residues. The V end was cut by 2 bases, the J end by 2 bases, with 7 bases between. The CDR3 DNA is TGTGCCAGCAGTTTAGCCGGGGCCTACGAGCAGTACTTC. This sequence encodes CASSLAGAYEQYF.